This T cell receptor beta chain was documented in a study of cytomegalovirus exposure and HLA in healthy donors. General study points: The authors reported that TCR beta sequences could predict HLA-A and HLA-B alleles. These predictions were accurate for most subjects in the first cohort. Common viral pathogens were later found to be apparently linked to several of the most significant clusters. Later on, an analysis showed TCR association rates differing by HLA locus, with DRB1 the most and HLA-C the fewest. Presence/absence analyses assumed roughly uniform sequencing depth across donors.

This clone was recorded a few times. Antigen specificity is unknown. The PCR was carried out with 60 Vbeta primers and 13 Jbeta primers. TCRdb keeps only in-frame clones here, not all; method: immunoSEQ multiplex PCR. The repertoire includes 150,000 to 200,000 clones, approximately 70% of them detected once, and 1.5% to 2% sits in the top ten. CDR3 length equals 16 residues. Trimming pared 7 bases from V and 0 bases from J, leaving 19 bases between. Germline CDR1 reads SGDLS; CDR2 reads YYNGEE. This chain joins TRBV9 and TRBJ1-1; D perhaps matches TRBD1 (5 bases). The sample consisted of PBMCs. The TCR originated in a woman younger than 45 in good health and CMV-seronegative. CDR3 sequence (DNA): TGTGCCAGCGCTGGTAGGGGCCCCGACATGAACACTGAAGCTTTCTTT. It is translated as CASAGRGPDMNTEAFF.